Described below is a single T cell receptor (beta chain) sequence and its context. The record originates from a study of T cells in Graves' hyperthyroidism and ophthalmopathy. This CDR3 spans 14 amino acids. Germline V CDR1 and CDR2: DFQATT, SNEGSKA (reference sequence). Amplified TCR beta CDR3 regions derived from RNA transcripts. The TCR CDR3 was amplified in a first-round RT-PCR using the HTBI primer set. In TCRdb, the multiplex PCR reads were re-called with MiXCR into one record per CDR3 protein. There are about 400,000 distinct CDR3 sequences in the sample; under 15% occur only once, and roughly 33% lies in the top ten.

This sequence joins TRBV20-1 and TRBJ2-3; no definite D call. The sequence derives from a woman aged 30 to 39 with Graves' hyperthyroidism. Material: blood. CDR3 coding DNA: TGCAGCCCCCAAACCGGGCCAAGCACAGATACGCAGTATTTT. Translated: CSPQTGPSTDTQYF.